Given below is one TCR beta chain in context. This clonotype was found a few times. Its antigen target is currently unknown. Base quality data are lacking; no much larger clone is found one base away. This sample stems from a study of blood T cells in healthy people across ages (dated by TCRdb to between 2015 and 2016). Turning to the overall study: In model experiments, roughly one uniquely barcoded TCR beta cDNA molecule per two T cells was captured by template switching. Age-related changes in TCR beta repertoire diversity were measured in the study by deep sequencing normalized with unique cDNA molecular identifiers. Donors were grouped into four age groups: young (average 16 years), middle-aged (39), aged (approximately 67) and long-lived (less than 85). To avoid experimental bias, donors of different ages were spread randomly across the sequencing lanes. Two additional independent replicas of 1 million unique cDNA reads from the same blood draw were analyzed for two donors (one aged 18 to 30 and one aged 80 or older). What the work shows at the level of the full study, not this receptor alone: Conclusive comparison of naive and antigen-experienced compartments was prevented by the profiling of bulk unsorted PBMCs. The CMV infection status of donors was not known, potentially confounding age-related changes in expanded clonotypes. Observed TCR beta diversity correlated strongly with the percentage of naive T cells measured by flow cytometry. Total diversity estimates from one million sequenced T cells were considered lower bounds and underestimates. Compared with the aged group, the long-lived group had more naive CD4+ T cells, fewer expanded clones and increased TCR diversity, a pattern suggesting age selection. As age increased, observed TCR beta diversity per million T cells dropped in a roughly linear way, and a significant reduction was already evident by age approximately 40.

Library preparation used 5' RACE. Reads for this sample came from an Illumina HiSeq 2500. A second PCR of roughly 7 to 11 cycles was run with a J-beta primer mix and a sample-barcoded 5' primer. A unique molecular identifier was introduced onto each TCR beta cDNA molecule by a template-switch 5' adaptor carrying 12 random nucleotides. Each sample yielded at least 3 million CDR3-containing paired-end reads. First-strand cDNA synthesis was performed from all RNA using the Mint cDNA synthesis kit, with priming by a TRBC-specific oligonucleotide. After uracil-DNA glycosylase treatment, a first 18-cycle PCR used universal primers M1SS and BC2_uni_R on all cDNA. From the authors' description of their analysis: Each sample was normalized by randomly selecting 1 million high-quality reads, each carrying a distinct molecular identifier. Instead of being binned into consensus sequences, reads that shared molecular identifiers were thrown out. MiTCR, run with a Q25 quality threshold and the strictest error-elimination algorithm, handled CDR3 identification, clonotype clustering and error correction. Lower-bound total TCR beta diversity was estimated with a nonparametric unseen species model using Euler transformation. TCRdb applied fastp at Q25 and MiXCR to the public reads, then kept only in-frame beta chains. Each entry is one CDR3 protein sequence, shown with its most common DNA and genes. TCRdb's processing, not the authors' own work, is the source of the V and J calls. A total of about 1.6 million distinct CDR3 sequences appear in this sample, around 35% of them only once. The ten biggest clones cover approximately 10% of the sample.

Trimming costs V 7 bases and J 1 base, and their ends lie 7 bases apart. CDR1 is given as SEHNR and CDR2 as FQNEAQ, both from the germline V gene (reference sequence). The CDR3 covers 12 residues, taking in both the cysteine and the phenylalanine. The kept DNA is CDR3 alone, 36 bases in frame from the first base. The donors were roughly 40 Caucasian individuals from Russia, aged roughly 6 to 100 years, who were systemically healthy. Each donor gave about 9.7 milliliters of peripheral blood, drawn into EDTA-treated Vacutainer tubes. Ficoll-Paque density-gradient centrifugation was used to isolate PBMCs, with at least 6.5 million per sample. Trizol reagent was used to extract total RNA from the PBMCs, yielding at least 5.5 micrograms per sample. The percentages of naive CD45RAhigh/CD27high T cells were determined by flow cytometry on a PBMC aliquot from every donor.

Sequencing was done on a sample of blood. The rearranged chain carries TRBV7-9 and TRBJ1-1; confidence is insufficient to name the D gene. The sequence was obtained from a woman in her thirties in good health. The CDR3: CASTFRNTEAFF. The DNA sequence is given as TGTGCCAGCACATTCAGGAACACTGAAGCTTTCTTT.